Sequencing of this T cell receptor (beta chain) was carried out in a study of CD8 T cells in Susac syndrome. An amount of RNA that ranged from roughly 0.5 to 1 ug was reverse transcribed with random hexamers. Amplification of the TCR beta CDR3 was carried out by immunoSEQ multiplex PCR, which spanned a total of 54 Vbeta and 13 Jbeta segments. TCRdb re-analysed the immunoSEQ multiplex PCR reads in MiXCR, keeping a single row per CDR3 protein. The sample has about 200,000 distinct CDR3 sequences; roughly 95% are singletons. TEMRA cells were enriched by FACS, while CD8+ and CD4+ T cells were obtained through a negative isolation that was performed magnetically. Germline V gives CDR1 LGHNA, CDR2 YSLEER. This CDR3 region has 14 residues. The V and J ends lost 0 bases and 7 bases respectively, with 12 bases between them.

Material: CD4+ T cells from PBMCs. V gene TRBV4-3 combines with J gene TRBJ2-5; D is tentatively TRBD1 or TRBD2 (6 bases each). The sequence was collected from a human donor in good health. The CDR3 sequence is CASSQDLQGGTQYF. The CDR3 DNA is TGCGCCAGCAGCCAAGACTTACAGGGAGGGACCCAGTACTTC.